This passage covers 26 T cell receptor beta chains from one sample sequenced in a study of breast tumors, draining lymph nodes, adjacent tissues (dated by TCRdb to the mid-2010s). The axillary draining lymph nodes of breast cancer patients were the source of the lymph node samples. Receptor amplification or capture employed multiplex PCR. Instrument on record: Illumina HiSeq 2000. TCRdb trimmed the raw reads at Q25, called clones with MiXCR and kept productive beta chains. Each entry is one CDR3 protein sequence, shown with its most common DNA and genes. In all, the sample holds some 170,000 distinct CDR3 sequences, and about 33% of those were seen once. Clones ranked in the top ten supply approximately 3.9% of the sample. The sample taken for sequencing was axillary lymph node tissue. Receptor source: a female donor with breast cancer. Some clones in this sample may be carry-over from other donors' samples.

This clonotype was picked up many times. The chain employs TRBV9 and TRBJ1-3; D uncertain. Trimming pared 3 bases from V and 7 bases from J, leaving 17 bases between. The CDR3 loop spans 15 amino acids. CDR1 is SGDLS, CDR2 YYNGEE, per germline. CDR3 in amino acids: CASSGVAGSVNTIYF. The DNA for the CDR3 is TGTGCCAGCAGCGGGGTCGCGGGTTCTGTCAACACCATATATTTT. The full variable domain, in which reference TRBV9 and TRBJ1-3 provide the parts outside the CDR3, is DSGVTQTPKHLITATGQRVTLRCSPRSGDLSVYWYQQSLDQGLQFLIQYYNGEERAKGNILERFSAQQFPDLHSELNLSSLELGDSALYFCASSGVAGSVNTIYFGEGSWLTVV.

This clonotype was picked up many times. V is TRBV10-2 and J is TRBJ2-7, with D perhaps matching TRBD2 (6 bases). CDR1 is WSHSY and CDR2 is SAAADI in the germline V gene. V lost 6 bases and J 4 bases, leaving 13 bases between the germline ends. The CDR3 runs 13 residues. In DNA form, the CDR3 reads TGCGCCAGCAGCGAATCGGGAGTTTACGAGCAGTACTTC. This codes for CASSESGVYEQYF.

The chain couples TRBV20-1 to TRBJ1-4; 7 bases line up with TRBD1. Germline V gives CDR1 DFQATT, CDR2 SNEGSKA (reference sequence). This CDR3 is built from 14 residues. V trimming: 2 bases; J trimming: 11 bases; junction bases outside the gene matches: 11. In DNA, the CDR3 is TGCAGTGCTAGACACCTGGAGGGGGCCGACAAACTGTTTTTT. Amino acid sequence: CSARHLEGADKLFF.

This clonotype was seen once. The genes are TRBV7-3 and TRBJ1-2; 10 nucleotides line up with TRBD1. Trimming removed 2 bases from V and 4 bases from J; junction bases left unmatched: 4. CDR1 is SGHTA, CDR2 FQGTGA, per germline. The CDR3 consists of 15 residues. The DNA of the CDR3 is TGTGCCAGCAGCTTATCGGGACAGGGGTCCTATGGCTACACCTTC. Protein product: CASSLSGQGSYGYTF.

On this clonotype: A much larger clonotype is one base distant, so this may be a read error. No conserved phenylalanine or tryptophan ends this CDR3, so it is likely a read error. Written as DNA, the CDR3 is TGTGCCAGTAGAATGGCGGGCAGGGGGCGTGATAGCAATCAGCCCCAGCATTCT. Its translation is CASRMAGRGRDSNQPQHS. The chain uses TRBV19 and TRBJ1-5, with 8 nucleotides matching TRBD1. The V segment lost 6 bases and the J segment 0 bases; nucleotides outside the gene matches: 13. The CDR3 has 18 residues. CDR1 and CDR2 from the germline V gene are LNHDA and SQIVND (reference sequence).

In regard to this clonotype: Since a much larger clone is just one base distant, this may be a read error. The CDR3 sequence: CSARDQLAGAEQYF. CDR3 DNA sequence: TGCAGTGCTAGAGATCAGCTAGCGGGAGCGGAGCAGTACTTC. This sequence joins TRBV20-1 and TRBJ2-7; 10 bases line up with TRBD2. Germline CDR1 and CDR2: DFQATT and SNEGSKA (reference sequence). CDR3 length: 14 residues. V shed 0 bases and J 7 bases; nucleotides not matched to a gene: 6.

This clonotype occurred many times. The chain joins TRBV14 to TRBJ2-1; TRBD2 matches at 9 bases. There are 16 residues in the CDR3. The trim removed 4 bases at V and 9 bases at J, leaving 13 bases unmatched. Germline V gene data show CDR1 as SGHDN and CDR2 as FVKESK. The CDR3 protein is CASSRVAGVAYGEQFF. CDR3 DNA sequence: TGTGCCAGCAGCCGCGTAGCGGGAGTGGCTTATGGTGAGCAGTTCTTC.

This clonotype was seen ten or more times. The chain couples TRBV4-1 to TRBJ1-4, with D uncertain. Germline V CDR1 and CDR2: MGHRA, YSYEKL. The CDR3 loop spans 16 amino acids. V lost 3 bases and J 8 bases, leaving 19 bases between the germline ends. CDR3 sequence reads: CASSHREGGQREKLFF. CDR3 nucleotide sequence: TGCGCCAGCAGCCATCGAGAAGGAGGGCAGAGGGAAAAACTGTTTTTT.

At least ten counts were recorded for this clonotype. CDR3 in amino acids: CSVEDRDRGISGNTIYF. CDR3 DNA sequence: TGCAGCGTTGAAGACCGGGACAGGGGGATCTCTGGAAACACCATATATTTT. V usage is TRBV29-1 and J usage is TRBJ1-3; 11 bases match TRBD1. Per the germline V gene, CDR1 is SQVTM and CDR2 is ANQGSEA. The CDR3 contains 17 residues. J gave up 0 bases and V 0 bases, and 4 bases lay outside the gene matches.

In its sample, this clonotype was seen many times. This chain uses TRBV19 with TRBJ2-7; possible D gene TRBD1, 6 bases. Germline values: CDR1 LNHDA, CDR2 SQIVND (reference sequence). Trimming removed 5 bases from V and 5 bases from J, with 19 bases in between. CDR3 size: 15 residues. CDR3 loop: CASSAAGAAEDEQYF. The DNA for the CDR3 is TGTGCCAGTAGTGCAGCAGGGGCGGCGGAGGACGAGCAGTACTTC.

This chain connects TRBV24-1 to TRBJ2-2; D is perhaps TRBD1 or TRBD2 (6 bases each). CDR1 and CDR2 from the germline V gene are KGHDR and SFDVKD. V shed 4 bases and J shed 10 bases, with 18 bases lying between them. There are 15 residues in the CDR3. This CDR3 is CATSETGAGTEELFF. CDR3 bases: TGTGCCACCAGTGAAACGGGGGCAGGGACGGAGGAGCTGTTTTTT.

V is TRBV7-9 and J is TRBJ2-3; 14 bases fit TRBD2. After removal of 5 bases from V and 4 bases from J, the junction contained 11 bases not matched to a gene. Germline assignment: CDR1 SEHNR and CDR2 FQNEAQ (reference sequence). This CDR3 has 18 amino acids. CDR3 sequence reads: CASSPRLAGGLAADTQYF. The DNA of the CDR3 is TGTGCCAGCAGCCCGAGACTAGCGGGAGGGTTAGCGGCAGATACGCAGTATTTT.

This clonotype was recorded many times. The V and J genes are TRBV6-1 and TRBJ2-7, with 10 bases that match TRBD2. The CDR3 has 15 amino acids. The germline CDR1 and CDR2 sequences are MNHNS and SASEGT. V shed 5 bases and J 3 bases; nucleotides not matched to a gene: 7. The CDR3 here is CASSNPSGGIYEQYF. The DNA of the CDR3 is TGTGCCAGCAGTAACCCTAGCGGGGGAATCTACGAGCAGTACTTC.

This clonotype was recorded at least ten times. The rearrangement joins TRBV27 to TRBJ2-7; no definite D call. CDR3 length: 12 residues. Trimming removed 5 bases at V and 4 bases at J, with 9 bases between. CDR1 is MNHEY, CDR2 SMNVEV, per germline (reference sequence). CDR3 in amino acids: CASSGSGYEQYF. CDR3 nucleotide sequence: TGTGCCAGCAGTGGGTCAGGTTACGAGCAGTACTTC.

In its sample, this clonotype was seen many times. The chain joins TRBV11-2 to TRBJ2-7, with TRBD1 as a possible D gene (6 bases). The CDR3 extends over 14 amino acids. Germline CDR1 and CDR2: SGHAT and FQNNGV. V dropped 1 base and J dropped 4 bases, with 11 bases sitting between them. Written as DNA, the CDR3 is TGTGCCAGCAGCTTAGGAGGGGGAAGGTACGAGCAGTACTTC. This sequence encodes CASSLGGGRYEQYF.

The CDR3 DNA is TGCAGTGCTAGGCCGGGACTAGCGTCCCAGTACTTC. As protein: CSARPGLASQYF. The chain recombines TRBV20-1 with TRBJ2-5; TRBD2 matches 10 bases. This CDR3 contains 12 residues. V was pared by 3 bases and J by 9 bases, with 4 bases of the junction left unmatched. Per germline, CDR1 DFQATT and CDR2 SNEGSKA (reference sequence).

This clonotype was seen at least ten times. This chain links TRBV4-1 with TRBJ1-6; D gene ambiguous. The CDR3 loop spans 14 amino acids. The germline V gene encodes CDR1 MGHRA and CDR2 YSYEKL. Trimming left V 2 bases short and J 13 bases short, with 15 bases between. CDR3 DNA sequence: TGCGCCAGCAGCCAAAACCGGGCCTCCTTCCCCCTCCACTTT. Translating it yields CASSQNRASFPLHF.

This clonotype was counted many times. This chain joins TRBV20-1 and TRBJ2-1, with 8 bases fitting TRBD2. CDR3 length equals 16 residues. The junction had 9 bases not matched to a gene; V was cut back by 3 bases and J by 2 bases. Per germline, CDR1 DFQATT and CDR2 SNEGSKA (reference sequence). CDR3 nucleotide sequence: TGCAGTGCTAGGAGCGGGGGTTCCACCCCCTACAATGAGCAGTTCTTC. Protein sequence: CSARSGGSTPYNEQFF.

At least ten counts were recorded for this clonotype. DNA of the CDR3: TGCGCCAGCAGCTCAACCCCACAAGAGTCCTACGAGCAGTACTTC. As protein: CASSSTPQESYEQYF. The V call is TRBV5-1, the J call TRBJ2-7, with no clear D. The CDR3 is made up of 15 amino acids. Germline V CDR1 and CDR2: SGHRS, YFSETQ. V lost 3 bases and J 1 base, leaving 14 bases between the germline ends. Based on the CDR3 plus reference TRBV5-1 and TRBJ2-7, the full variable domain is KAGVTQTPRYLIKTRGQQVTLSCSPISGHRSVSWYQQTPGQGLQFLFEYFSETQRNKGNFPGRFSGRQFSNSRSEMNVSTLELGDSALYLCASSSTPQESYEQYFGPGTRLTVT.

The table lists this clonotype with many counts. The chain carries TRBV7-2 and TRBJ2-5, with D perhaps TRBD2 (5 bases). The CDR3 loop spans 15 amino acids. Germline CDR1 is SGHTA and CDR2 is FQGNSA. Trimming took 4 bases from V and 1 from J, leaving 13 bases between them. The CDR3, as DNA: TGTGCCAGCAGCTCCGACTATCTCCGCCAAGAGACCCAGTACTTC. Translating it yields CASSSDYLRQETQYF.

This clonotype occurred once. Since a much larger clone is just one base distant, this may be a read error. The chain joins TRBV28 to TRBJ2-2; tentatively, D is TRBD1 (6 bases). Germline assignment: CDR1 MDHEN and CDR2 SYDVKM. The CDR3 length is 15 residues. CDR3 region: CASSLWDSNTGEPFF. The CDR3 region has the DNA TGTGCCAGCAGTTTATGGGACAGTAACACCGGGGAGCCGTTTTTT.

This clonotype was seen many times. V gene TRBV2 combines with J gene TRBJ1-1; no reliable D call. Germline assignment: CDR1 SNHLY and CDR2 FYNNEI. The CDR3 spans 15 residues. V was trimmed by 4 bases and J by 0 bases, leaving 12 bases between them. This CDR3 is CASSGVVSLNTEAFF. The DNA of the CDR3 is TGTGCCAGCAGTGGAGTGGTCAGTCTGAACACTGAAGCTTTCTTT.

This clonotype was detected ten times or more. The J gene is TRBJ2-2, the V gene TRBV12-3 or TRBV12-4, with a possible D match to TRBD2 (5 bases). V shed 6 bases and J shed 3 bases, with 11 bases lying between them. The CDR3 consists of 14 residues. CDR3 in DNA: TGTGCCAGCAGCACGGGGATTTACACCGGGGAGCTGTTTTTT. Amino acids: CASSTGIYTGELFF.

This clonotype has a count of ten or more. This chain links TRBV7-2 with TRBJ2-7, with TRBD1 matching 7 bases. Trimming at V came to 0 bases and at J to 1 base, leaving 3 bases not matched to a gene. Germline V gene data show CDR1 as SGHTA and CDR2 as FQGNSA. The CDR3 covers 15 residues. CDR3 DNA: TGTGCCAGCAGCTTAGCGGCAGGGGGTTCCTACGAGCAGTACTTC. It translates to CASSLAAGGSYEQYF.

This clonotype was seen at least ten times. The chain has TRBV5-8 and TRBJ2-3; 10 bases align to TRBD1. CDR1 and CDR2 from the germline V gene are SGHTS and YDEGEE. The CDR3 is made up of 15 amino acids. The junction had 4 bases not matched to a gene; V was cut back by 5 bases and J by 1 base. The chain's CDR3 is CASRDRGHGTDTQYF. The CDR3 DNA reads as TGTGCCAGCAGAGACAGGGGGCATGGCACAGATACGCAGTATTTT.

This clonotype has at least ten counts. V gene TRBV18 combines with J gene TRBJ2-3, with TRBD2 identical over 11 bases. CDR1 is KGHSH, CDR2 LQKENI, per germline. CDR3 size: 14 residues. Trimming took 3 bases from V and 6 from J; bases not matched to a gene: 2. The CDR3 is CASSPSGGVDTQYF. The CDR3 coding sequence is TGTGCCAGCTCACCTAGCGGGGGGGTCGATACGCAGTATTTT.